These 14 T cell receptor beta chains were sequenced from one sample in a study of T cell changes during pregnancy in multiple sclerosis (dated by TCRdb to about 2019). To prepare the library, the immunoSEQ multiplex PCR assay was applied. TCRdb's version of the immuneACCESS table is confined to in-frame rearrangements and falls short of the full clone set. An unresolved V gene accounts for under half of the shortfall where checked; the remainder is of unknown origin. Present in this sample are tens of thousands of clones, over 85% of which were seen just once. About 0.57% of the sample goes to the ten largest clones. The sequences come from CD4+ T cells from peripheral blood mononuclear cells, collected before pregnancy. Receptor source: a female donor with multiple sclerosis, enrolled in a pregnancy study.

This chain uses TRBV4-3 with TRBJ2-1, with D unclear. Germline values: CDR1 LGHNA, CDR2 YSLEER. V dropped 1 base and J dropped 2 bases, with 9 bases sitting between them. The CDR3 is 15 amino acids. CDR3 DNA sequence: TGCGCCAGCAGCCAAGGGGCAGCCACCTACAATGAGCAGTTCTTC. Its protein is CASSQGAATYNEQFF.

V gene TRBV18 combines with J gene TRBJ2-3; D gene unclear. CDR3 length: 13 residues. The V and J ends lost 3 bases and 4 bases respectively, with 8 bases between them. Germline V lookup: CDR1 KGHSH, CDR2 LQKENI. The CDR3 is CASSPGVPDTQYF. CDR3 bases: TGTGCCAGCTCACCGGGCGTCCCAGATACGCAGTATTTT. The entire variable domain, with the rest obtained from reference TRBV18 and TRBJ2-3, is as follows: NAGVMQNPRHLVRRRGQEARLRCSPMKGHSHVYWYRQLPEEGLKFMVYLQKENIIDESGMPKERFSAEFPKEGPSILRIQQVVRGDSAAYFCASSPGVPDTQYFGPGTRLTVL.

The V call is TRBV5-1, the J call TRBJ1-5; D unclear. The V and J ends lost 5 bases and 0 bases respectively, with 12 bases between them. This CDR3 spans 15 amino acids. CDR1 is SGHRS, CDR2 YFSETQ, per germline. This CDR3 is CASSTGDYSNQPQHF. The CDR3 DNA reads as TGCGCCAGCAGTACCGGGGATTATAGCAATCAGCCCCAGCATTTT.

This clone has only a few counts. The chain uses TRBV6-5 and TRBJ1-6; D is possibly TRBD1 (6 bases). Germline assignment: CDR1 MNHEY and CDR2 SVGAGI. The CDR3 extends over 15 amino acids. V lost 6 bases to trimming and J lost 7 bases, with 16 bases between them. CDR3 loop: CASRLWDTQNSPLHF. In nucleotides, the CDR3 is TGTGCCAGCAGGCTTTGGGACACACAAAATTCACCCCTCCACTTT.

The rearrangement uses TRBV10-2 and TRBJ2-3, with D perhaps matching TRBD2 (7 bases). Germline V gene lookup returns CDR1 WSHSY and CDR2 SAAADI. This CDR3 spans 18 amino acids. The V end lost 0 bases, the J end lost 5 bases, and 21 bases lay between the germline ends. CDR3 in DNA: TGCGCCAGCAGTGAGTCCGCGGGGGCTGGTCACCCGGGAGATACGCAGTATTTT. Amino acid sequence: CASSESAGAGHPGDTQYF.

The rearrangement uses TRBV6-5 and TRBJ2-3, with 7 bases aligning to TRBD1. The ends lost 6 bases at V and 4 bases at J; junction bases unmatched: 7. This CDR3 comprises 14 residues. CDR1 is MNHEY, CDR2 SVGAGI, per germline. CDR3 nucleotide sequence: TGTGCCAGCAGCCGAGACAGGGAATCAGATACGCAGTATTTT. Translation: CASSRDRESDTQYF.

Relative to its sample, this clone is medium-sized (0.01 to 0.1%). The J gene is TRBJ2-7, the V gene TRBV7-9; 10 positions match TRBD1. V trimming: 10 bases; J trimming: 6 bases; junction bases outside the gene matches: 9. Germline V gene data show CDR1 as SEHNR and CDR2 as FQNEAQ (reference sequence). CDR3 size: 13 residues. The CDR3 bases are TGTGCCACCATGATCGGGACAGGGGCCGAGCAGTACTTC. This sequence encodes CATMIGTGAEQYF.

The chain combines TRBV7-2 with TRBJ2-1; D remains unclear. Trimming left V 0 bases short and J 4 bases short, with 4 bases between. This CDR3 has 13 amino acids. CDR1 is SGHTA and CDR2 is FQGNSA in the germline V gene. CDR3 bases: TGTGCCAGCAGCTTAGCCCTATACAATGAGCAGTTCTTC. This sequence encodes CASSLALYNEQFF.

This rearrangement joins TRBV27 to TRBJ2-5, with D perhaps TRBD1 (7 bases). CDR1 is MNHEY and CDR2 is SMNVEV in the germline V gene (reference sequence). The V gene lost 8 bases and the J gene lost 1 base, with 20 bases spanning the gap. The CDR3 has 16 amino acids. This CDR3 reads CASCLRGASVQETQYF. CDR3 sequence (DNA): TGTGCCAGCTGCCTCAGGGGGGCTAGCGTCCAAGAGACCCAGTACTTC.

J is TRBJ1-5 and V is TRBV7-9; D call uncertain. V gave up 5 bases and J gave up 11 bases, with 13 bases separating them. Germline CDR1 reads SEHNR; CDR2 reads FQNEAQ (reference sequence). This CDR3 contains 12 residues. The CDR3 nucleotides read TGTGCCAGCAGCAACCTACACGGGGCCCAGCATTTT. This codes for CASSNLHGAQHF.

The rearrangement uses TRBV7-2 and TRBJ1-1; no reliable D call. Looked up from germline, CDR1 is SGHTA and CDR2 is FQGNSA. V was shortened by 5 bases and J by 3 bases, with 25 bases between the two germline ends. The length of the CDR3 is 18 residues. The CDR3 coding sequence is TGTGCCAGCAGCCCTCTCCGGGAGGTTCTTCGTATGGACACTGAAGCTTTCTTT. Translation: CASSPLREVLRMDTEAFF. Based on the CDR3 plus reference TRBV7-2 and TRBJ1-1, the full variable domain is GAGVSQSPSNKVTEKGKDVELRCDPISGHTALYWYRQSLGQGLEFLIYFQGNSAPDKSGLPSDRFSAERTGGSVSTLTIQRTQQEDSAVYLCASSPLREVLRMDTEAFFGQGTRLTVV.

This chain joins TRBV4-3 and TRBJ2-5, with D maybe TRBD1 (5 bases). Deletions cut 5 bases from V and 1 base from J, with 11 bases between. The CDR3 is made up of 14 amino acids. The germline V gene encodes CDR1 LGHNA and CDR2 YSLEER. CDR3 DNA: TGCGCCAGCAGCAGGGGTGGGTTCCAAGAGACCCAGTACTTC. Amino acids: CASSRGGFQETQYF.

The chain uses TRBV7-9 and TRBJ2-1; D ambiguous. Germline V gene data show CDR1 as SEHNR and CDR2 as FQNEAQ (reference sequence). V was cut by 7 bases and J by 4 bases, with 11 bases left in between. The CDR3 runs 13 residues. This CDR3 is CASMSPSYNEQFF. CDR3 DNA sequence: TGTGCCAGCATGAGTCCCTCATACAATGAGCAGTTCTTC.

The J gene is TRBJ1-2, the V gene TRBV15; maybe TRBD1 (5 bases). Germline CDR1 LNHNV, CDR2 YYDKDF (reference sequence). This CDR3 spans 15 amino acids. Between the trimmed V and J ends, which lost 1 base and 4 bases, there was a span of 13 bases. CDR3 nucleotide sequence: TGTGCCACCAGCAGAGGAAAGGGGCTAAGCTATGGCTACACCTTC. Translation gives CATSRGKGLSYGYTF.